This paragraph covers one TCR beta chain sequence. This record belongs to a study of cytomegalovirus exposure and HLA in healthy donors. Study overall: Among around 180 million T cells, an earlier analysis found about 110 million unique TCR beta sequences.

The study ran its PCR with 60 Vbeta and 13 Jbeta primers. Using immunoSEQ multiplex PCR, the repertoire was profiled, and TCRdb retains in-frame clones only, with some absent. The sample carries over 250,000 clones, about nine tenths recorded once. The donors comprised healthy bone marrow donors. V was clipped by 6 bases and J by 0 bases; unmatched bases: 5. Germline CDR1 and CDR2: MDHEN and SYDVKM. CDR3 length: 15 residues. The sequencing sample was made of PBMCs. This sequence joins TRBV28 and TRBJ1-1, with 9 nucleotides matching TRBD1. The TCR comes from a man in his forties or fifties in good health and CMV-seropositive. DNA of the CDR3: TGTGCCAGCAGGGCAGGGACAGGGATGAACACTGAAGCTTTCTTT. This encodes CASRAGTGMNTEAFF. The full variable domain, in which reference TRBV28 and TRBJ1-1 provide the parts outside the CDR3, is DVKVTQSSRYLVKRTGEKVFLECVQDMDHENMFWYRQDPGLGLRLIYFSYDVKMKEKGDIPEGYSVSREKKERFSLILESASTNQTSMYLCASRAGTGMNTEAFFGQGTRLTVV.